These 25 T cell receptor beta chains came from one sample sequenced in a study of T cell repertoires in cytomegalovirus infection (dated by TCRdb to between 2018 and 2021). Sequencing was performed on an Illumina HiSeq 1500. TCRdb redid the processing of the public reads, applying fastp at Q25 and MiXCR, and retained in-frame beta chains. Duplicate CDR3 protein sequences are folded into a single record with the most common DNA and genes. This sample holds roughly 250,000 distinct CDR3 sequences; roughly 23% were observed only once. In total, the top ten clones hold 15% to 20% of the sample. Sequencing was carried out using CD8+ T cells from PBMCs. These receptor sequences come from a human donor in good health (CMV status not recorded). Some clones in this sample may be carry-over from other donors' samples.

This clonotype was picked up many times. The CDR3 spells CASSPEGPGNYNEQFF. The CDR3 DNA sequence: TGTGCCAGCAGCCCAGAGGGCCCAGGGAACTACAATGAGCAGTTCTTC. The chain recombines TRBV7-2 with TRBJ2-1; either TRBD1 or TRBD2 may supply D (5 bases each). The germline V gene encodes CDR1 SGHTA and CDR2 FQGNSA. V dropped 5 bases and J dropped 3 bases, with 17 bases sitting between them. The CDR3 sequence is 16 residues long.

This clonotype was detected only a few times. The chain combines TRBV28 with TRBJ2-7, with D perhaps matching TRBD2 (5 bases). The V and J ends lost 3 bases and 5 bases respectively, with 8 bases between them. Germline lookup yields CDR1 MDHEN and CDR2 SYDVKM. The CDR3 loop spans 12 amino acids. The CDR3 DNA reads as TGTGCCAGCAGTTTTCCGGGGAACGAGCAGTACTTC. Protein sequence: CASSFPGNEQYF. Complete variable domain (other parts from reference TRBV28 and TRBJ2-7): DVKVTQSSRYLVKRTGEKVFLECVQDMDHENMFWYRQDPGLGLRLIYFSYDVKMKEKGDIPEGYSVSREKKERFSLILESASTNQTSMYLCASSFPGNEQYFGPGTRLTVT.

Only a few counts were recorded for this clonotype. The V and J genes are TRBV28 and TRBJ1-1; the D gene is possibly TRBD1 (5 bases). This CDR3 region has 16 residues. Trimming took 6 bases from V and 2 from J, leaving 19 bases between them. CDR1 and CDR2 from the germline V gene are MDHEN and SYDVKM. The CDR3 here is CASRLLRDELNTEAFF. DNA for the CDR3: TGTGCCAGCAGACTCCTCCGGGACGAATTAAACACTGAAGCTTTCTTT.

The V call is TRBV3-1, the J call TRBJ2-5; TRBD2 matches 7 bases. The CDR3 sequence is 16 residues long. Trimming at V came to 4 bases and at J to 5 bases, leaving 13 bases not matched to a gene. Germline values: CDR1 LGHDT, CDR2 YNNKEL (reference sequence). This chain's CDR3 is CASSPGGGGVQETQYF. In nucleotides, the CDR3 is TGTGCCAGCAGCCCTGGGGGGGGGGGAGTCCAGGAGACCCAGTACTTC.

This chain connects TRBV14 to TRBJ1-2, with D perhaps TRBD1 (5 bases). The ends were cut back, 4 bases at V and 3 bases at J, with 18 bases in the middle. CDR3 length equals 16 residues. CDR1 and CDR2 (germline): SGHDN, FVKESK. The CDR3 DNA follows: TGTGCCAGCAGCCCCGACAGTGGAGGTCCCCACTATGGCTACACCTTC. Translated: CASSPDSGGPHYGYTF. Using reference TRBV14 and TRBJ1-2 for the parts outside the CDR3, the full variable domain is EAGVTQFPSHSVIEKGQTVTLRCDPISGHDNLYWYRRVMGKEIKFLLHFVKESKQDESGMPNNRFLAERTGGTYSTLKVQPAELEDSGVYFCASSPDSGGPHYGYTFGSGTRLTVV.

CDR3 in amino acids: CASSRLDHNEQFF. The CDR3 DNA follows: TGTGCCAGCAGCCGACTAGACCACAATGAGCAGTTCTTC. This chain connects TRBV28 to TRBJ2-1; weak D call: TRBD2 (6 bases). Germline CDR1 MDHEN, CDR2 SYDVKM. The length of the CDR3 is 13 residues. The V and J ends lost 6 bases and 5 bases respectively, with 11 bases between them. Looking up the rest from reference TRBV28 and TRBJ2-1 gives the full variable domain: DVKVTQSSRYLVKRTGEKVFLECVQDMDHENMFWYRQDPGLGLRLIYFSYDVKMKEKGDIPEGYSVSREKKERFSLILESASTNQTSMYLCASSRLDHNEQFFGPGTRLTVL.

The chain is built from TRBV7-9 and TRBJ1-1; no definite D call. Germline V gene lookup returns CDR1 SEHNR and CDR2 FQNEAQ (reference sequence). Trimming stripped 0 bases from V and 1 base from J, with 9 bases between. CDR3 length equals 15 residues. CDR3: CASSLASAANTEAFF. The CDR3 nucleotides are TGTGCCAGCAGCTTAGCCAGCGCGGCGAACACTGAAGCTTTCTTT.

The V gene is TRBV7-9, the J gene TRBJ2-5; tentatively, D is TRBD1 or TRBD2 (5 bases each). Germline CDR1 and CDR2: SEHNR and FQNEAQ (reference sequence). V lost 0 bases and J 4 bases, leaving 12 bases between the germline ends. CDR3 length: 15 amino acids. DNA of the CDR3: TGTGCCAGCAGCTTAGCCAGAGGGCAGGGAGAGACCCAGTACTTC. It encodes CASSLARGQGETQYF. Looking up the rest from reference TRBV7-9 and TRBJ2-5 gives the full variable domain: DTGVSQNPRHKITKRGQNVTFRCDPISEHNRLYWYRQTLGQGPEFLTYFQNEAQLEKSRLLSDRFSAERPKGSFSTLEIQRTEQGDSAMYLCASSLARGQGETQYFGPGTRLLVL.

The genes are TRBV7-9 and TRBJ1-3, with D unresolved. This CDR3 is 16 amino acids long. Trimming took 2 bases from V and 0 from J, leaving 11 bases between them. In germline, CDR1 is SEHNR, CDR2 FQNEAQ (reference sequence). The CDR3 DNA sequence: TGTGCCAGCAGCTTAACCGAGATCCGCTCTGGAAACACCATATATTTT. It encodes CASSLTEIRSGNTIYF.

This sequence joins TRBV7-6 and TRBJ2-5, with TRBD2 identical over 10 bases. CDR1 is SGHVS and CDR2 is FNYEAQ in the germline V gene. The V and J ends lost 8 bases and 5 bases, in that order; junction bases with no gene match: 11. CDR3 length: 15 residues. DNA of the CDR3: TGTGCCAGCCTCCCAGCGGGGGGGCCACGGGAGACCCAGTACTTC. This gives the protein CASLPAGGPRETQYF.

The chain links TRBV6-5 to TRBJ2-7; unclear D gene. The germline V gene has CDR1 MNHEY and CDR2 SVGAGI. CDR3 length: 14 residues. The V gene lost 5 bases and the J gene lost 2 bases, with 13 bases spanning the gap. In DNA form, the CDR3 reads TGTGCCAGCAGTCGGATAGCCCCCGCCTACGAGCAGTACTTC. It codes for CASSRIAPAYEQYF.

This clonotype came up many times. The genes are TRBV7-9 and TRBJ2-7, with unresolved D. Germline V gene lookup returns CDR1 SEHNR and CDR2 FQNEAQ (reference sequence). The length of the CDR3 is 14 residues. Trimming shortened V by 0 bases and J by 4 bases, and 10 bases separated the two germline ends. For the CDR3, the DNA is TGTGCCAGCAGCTTAGCGGACCAGAGGTACGAGCAGTACTTC. It is translated as CASSLADQRYEQYF.

This clonotype was picked up one time. The chain links TRBV7-2 to TRBJ1-4, with TRBD1 identical over 10 bases. Looked up from germline, CDR1 is SGHTA and CDR2 is FQGNSA. Trimming removed 4 bases from V and 7 bases from J; junction bases left unmatched: 3. The CDR3 contains 14 residues. This CDR3 is CTSSWGTGVEKLFF. CDR3 DNA sequence: TGTACCAGCAGCTGGGGGACAGGGGTTGAAAAACTGTTTTTT.

This clonotype was observed at least ten times. The V call is TRBV29-1, the J call TRBJ1-2; unclear D gene. The V end lost 3 bases, the J end lost 14 bases, and 19 bases lay between the germline ends. Germline CDR1 SQVTM, CDR2 ANQGSEA. This CDR3 contains 12 residues. The CDR3 protein is CSVEGITYGRTF. The CDR3 DNA is TGCAGCGTTGAGGGGATTACTTATGGCAGGACCTTC.

This clonotype turned up a few times. The chain has TRBV20-1 and TRBJ1-2, with D maybe TRBD1 (6 bases). This CDR3 is built from 15 residues. V lost 5 bases and J lost 4, with 20 bases in between. Germline V gene data show CDR1 as DFQATT and CDR2 as SNEGSKA (reference sequence). CDR3 protein: CSAGGAGGDLYGYTF. CDR3 sequence (DNA): TGCAGTGCTGGGGGAGCGGGGGGCGATCTCTATGGCTACACCTTC.

V usage is TRBV7-9 and J usage is TRBJ1-6; TRBD1 matches 10 bases. Per germline, CDR1 SEHNR and CDR2 FQNEAQ (reference sequence). J lost 10 bases, V lost 4 bases, and 7 bases had no gene match. This CDR3 has 15 residues. This CDR3 reads CASSYPGQGTSPLHF. CDR3 DNA sequence: TGTGCCAGCAGCTACCCGGGACAGGGGACATCACCCCTCCACTTT. Variable domain in full (rest from reference TRBV7-9 and TRBJ1-6): DTGVSQNPRHKITKRGQNVTFRCDPISEHNRLYWYRQTLGQGPEFLTYFQNEAQLEKSRLLSDRFSAERPKGSFSTLEIQRTEQGDSAMYLCASSYPGQGTSPLHFGNGTRLTVT.

The genes are TRBV29-1 and TRBJ2-7, with D perhaps matching TRBD1 or TRBD2 (5 bases each). This CDR3 region has 12 residues. Germline-derived CDR1 and CDR2 are SQVTM and ANQGSEA. The germline V and J ends were trimmed by 2 bases and 2 bases, with 7 bases remaining between them. CDR3 DNA: TGCAGCGTTGAACTGGGGGCCTACGAGCAGTACTTC. Residues: CSVELGAYEQYF.

This clonotype occurred many times. At one end, the junction sequence differs from germline, possibly due to a read error. This rearrangement joins TRBV7-2 to TRBJ1-2; unclear D gene. CDR1 and CDR2 from the germline V gene are SGHTA and FQGNSA. This CDR3 contains 14 residues. CDR3: CASSLAAVNYGYTF. The CDR3, as DNA: TGTGCCAGCAGCCTAGCGGCGGTGAACTATGGCTACACCTTC.

The chain has TRBV27 and TRBJ2-1; D remains unclear. This CDR3 comprises 12 residues. V lost 4 bases and J 5 bases, leaving 6 bases between the germline ends. CDR1 and CDR2 from the germline V gene are MNHEY and SMNVEV (reference sequence). In DNA, the CDR3 is TGTGCCAGCAGTTCACTCCACAATGAGCAGTTCTTC. It is translated as CASSSLHNEQFF.

The chain recombines TRBV6-7 with TRBJ1-5; TRBD1 agrees at 9 bases. TRBV6-7 is an open reading frame, and its role is uncertain. With 2 bases clipped from V and 5 bases from J, the junction kept 10 bases outside the gene matches. The CDR3 consists of 17 residues. CDR3 nucleotide sequence: TGTGCCAGCAGTTACGTCCGACGGACAGGGGACTATCAGCCCCAGCATTTT. Amino acids: CASSYVRRTGDYQPQHF.

V is TRBV20-1 and J is TRBJ1-2; 7 bases match TRBD1. Unmatched junction bases numbered 11, after V lost 2 bases and J lost 8 bases. Per germline, CDR1 DFQATT and CDR2 SNEGSKA (reference sequence). The CDR3 has 14 residues. The DNA for the CDR3 is TGCAGTGCTAGACCGGGACAGCCGATAACAGGCTACACCTTC. Translation gives CSARPGQPITGYTF.

The V and J genes are TRBV7-4 and TRBJ2-5; 11 positions match TRBD2. CDR1 and CDR2 (germline): SGHVT, SQSDAQ. V shed 1 base and J 0 bases; nucleotides not matched to a gene: 10. This CDR3 region has 19 residues. CDR3 sequence: CASSLVSASGGIYQETQYF. CDR3 DNA: TGTGCCAGCAGCTTAGTTTCGGCTAGCGGGGGGATATACCAAGAGACCCAGTACTTC. The variable domain in full, with the rest retrieved from reference TRBV7-4 and TRBJ2-5, is GAGVSQSPRYKVAKRGRDVALRCDSISGHVTLYWYRQTLGQGSEVLTYSQSDAQRDKSGRPSGRFSAERPERSVSTLKIQRTEQGDSAVYLCASSLVSASGGIYQETQYFGPGTRLLVL.

This clonotype was seen many times. The chain links TRBV12-3 or TRBV12-4 to TRBJ2-3; 7 positions agree with TRBD2. The CDR3 covers 13 residues. The ends lost 5 bases at V and 7 bases at J; junction bases unmatched: 6. In DNA, the CDR3 is TGTGCCAGCAGTCGGGGGGTCGGATATACGCAGTATTTT. Protein sequence: CASSRGVGYTQYF.

V gene TRBV14 combines with J gene TRBJ2-3; 8 bases are shared with TRBD1. The CDR3 loop spans 16 amino acids. Germline lookup yields CDR1 SGHDN and CDR2 FVKESK. J gave up 6 bases and V 4 bases, and 12 bases lay outside the gene matches. CDR3 sequence (DNA): TGTGCCAGCAGCCCTTTCGAAACAGGGGGGTTTGATACGCAGTATTTT. This encodes CASSPFETGGFDTQYF.

The sample holds a few counts of this clonotype. The CDR3 is CASSLVTGLRSSYEQYF. In nucleotides, the CDR3 is TGTGCCAGCAGCTTAGTGACAGGGTTACGGAGCTCCTACGAGCAGTACTTC. This rearrangement joins TRBV7-6 to TRBJ2-7; 7 bases map to TRBD1. Germline V CDR1 and CDR2: SGHVS, FNYEAQ. V was pared by 1 base and J by 0 bases, with 9 bases of the junction left unmatched. This CDR3 has 17 amino acids.